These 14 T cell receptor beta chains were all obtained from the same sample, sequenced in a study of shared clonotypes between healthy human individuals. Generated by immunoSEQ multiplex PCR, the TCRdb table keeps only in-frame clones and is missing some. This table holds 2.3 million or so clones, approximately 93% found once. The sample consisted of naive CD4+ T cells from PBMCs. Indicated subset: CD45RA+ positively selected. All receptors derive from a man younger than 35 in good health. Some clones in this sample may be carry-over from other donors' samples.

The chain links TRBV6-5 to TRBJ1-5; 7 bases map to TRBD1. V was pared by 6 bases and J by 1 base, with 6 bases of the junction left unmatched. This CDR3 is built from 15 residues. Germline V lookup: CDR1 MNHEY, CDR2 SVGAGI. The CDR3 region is CASRPTGVSNQPQHF. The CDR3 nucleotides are TGTGCCAGCAGACCAACAGGGGTAAGCAATCAGCCCCAGCATTTT.

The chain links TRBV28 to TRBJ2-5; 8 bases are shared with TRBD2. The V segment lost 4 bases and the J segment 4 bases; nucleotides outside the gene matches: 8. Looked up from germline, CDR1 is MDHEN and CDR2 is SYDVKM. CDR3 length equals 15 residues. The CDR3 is CASSSFSGERETQYF. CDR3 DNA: TGTGCCAGCAGTTCTTTTAGCGGGGAGAGAGAGACCCAGTACTTC.

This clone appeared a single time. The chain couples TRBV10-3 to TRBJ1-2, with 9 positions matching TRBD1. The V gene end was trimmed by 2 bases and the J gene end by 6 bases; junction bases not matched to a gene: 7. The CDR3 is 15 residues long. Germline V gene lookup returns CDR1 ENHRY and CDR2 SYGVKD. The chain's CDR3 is CAISEPGQGIDGYTF. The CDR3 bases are TGTGCCATCAGTGAGCCGGGACAGGGAATAGATGGCTACACCTTC.

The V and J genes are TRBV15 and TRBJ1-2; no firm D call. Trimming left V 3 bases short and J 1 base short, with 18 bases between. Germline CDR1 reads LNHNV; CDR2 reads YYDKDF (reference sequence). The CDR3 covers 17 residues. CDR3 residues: CATSRPGTTTDNYGYTF. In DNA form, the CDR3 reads TGTGCCACCAGCAGGCCCGGAACGACAACGGATAACTATGGCTACACCTTC. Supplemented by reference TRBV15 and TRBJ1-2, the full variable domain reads DAMVIQNPRYQVTQFGKPVTLSCSQTLNHNVMYWYQQKSSQAPKLLFHYYDKDFNNEADTPDNFQSRRPNTSFCFLDIRSPGLGDTAMYLCATSRPGTTTDNYGYTFGSGTRLTVV.

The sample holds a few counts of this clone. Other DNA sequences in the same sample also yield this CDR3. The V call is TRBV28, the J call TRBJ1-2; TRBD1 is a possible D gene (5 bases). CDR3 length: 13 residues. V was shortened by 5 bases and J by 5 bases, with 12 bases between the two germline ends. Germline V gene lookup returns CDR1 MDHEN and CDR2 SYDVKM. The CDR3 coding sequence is TGTGCCAGCAGTCTCCGGGACCGATATGGCTACACCTTC. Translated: CASSLRDRYGYTF.

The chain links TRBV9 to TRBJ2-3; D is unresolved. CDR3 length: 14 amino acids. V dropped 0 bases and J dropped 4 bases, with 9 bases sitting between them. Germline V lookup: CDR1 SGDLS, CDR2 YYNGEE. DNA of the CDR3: TGTGCCAGCAGCGTAGGGGTAGCCGCAGATACGCAGTATTTT. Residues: CASSVGVAADTQYF.

This CDR3 reads CAWSQTYEAFF. CDR3 DNA sequence: TGTGCCTGGAGTCAAACATACGAAGCTTTCTTT. This chain uses TRBV30 with TRBJ1-1, with D unresolved. Germline CDR1 and CDR2: GTSNPN and SVGIG (reference sequence). V was shortened by 2 bases and J by 8 bases, with 9 bases between the two germline ends. CDR3 length: 11 amino acids.

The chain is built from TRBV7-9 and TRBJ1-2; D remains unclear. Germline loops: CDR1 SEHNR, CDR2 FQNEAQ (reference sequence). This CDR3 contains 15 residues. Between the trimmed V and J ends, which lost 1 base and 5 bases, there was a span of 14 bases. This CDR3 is CASSLGRQQSYGYTF. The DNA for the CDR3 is TGTGCCAGCAGCTTAGGACGTCAGCAAAGTTATGGCTACACCTTC.

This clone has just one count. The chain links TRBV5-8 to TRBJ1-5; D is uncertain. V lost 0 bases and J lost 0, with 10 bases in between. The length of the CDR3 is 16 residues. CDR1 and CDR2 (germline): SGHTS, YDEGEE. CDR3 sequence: CASSLVGRGSNQPQHF. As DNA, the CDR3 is TGTGCCAGCAGCTTGGTGGGCCGCGGTAGCAATCAGCCCCAGCATTTT. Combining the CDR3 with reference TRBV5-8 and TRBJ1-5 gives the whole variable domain EAGVTQSPTHLIKTRGQQATLRCSPISGHTSVYWYQQALGLGLQFLLWYDEGEERNRGNFPPRFSGRQFPNYSSELNVNALELEDSALYLCASSLVGRGSNQPQHFGDGTRLSIL.

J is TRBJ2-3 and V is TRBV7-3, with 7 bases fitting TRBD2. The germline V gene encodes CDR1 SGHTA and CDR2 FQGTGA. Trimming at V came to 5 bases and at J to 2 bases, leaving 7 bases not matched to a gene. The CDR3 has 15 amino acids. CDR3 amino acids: CASSLTSHHTDTQYF. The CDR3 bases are TGTGCCAGCAGCCTGACTAGCCACCACACAGATACGCAGTATTTT.

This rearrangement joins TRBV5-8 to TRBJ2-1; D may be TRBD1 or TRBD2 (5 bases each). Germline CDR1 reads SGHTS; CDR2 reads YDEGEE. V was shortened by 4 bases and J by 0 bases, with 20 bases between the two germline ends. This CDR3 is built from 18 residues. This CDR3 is CASSHRPGPPDSYNEQFF. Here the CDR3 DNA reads TGTGCCAGCAGCCATCGACCGGGACCACCTGACTCCTACAATGAGCAGTTCTTC.

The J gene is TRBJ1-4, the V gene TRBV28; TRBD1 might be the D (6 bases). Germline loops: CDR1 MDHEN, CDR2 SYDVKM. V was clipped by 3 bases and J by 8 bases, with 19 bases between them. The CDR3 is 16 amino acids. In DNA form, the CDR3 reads TGTGCCAGCAGTTTGGGGGCAGCGCGTGTGGGGGAAAAACTGTTTTTT. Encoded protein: CASSLGAARVGEKLFF.

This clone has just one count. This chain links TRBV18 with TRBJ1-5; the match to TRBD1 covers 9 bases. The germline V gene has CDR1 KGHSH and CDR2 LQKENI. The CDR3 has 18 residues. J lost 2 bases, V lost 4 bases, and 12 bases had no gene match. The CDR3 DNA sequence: TGTGCCAGCTCACATAGGACAGGGGAAGTATGGGGCAATCAGCCCCAGCATTTT. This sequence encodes CASSHRTGEVWGNQPQHF.

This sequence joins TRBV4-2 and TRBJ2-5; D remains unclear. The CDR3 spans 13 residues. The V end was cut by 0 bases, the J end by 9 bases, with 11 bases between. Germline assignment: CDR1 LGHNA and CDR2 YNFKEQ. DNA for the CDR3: TGTGCCAGCAGCCAAGATAAATTTAGGGCCCAGTACTTC. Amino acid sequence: CASSQDKFRAQYF.